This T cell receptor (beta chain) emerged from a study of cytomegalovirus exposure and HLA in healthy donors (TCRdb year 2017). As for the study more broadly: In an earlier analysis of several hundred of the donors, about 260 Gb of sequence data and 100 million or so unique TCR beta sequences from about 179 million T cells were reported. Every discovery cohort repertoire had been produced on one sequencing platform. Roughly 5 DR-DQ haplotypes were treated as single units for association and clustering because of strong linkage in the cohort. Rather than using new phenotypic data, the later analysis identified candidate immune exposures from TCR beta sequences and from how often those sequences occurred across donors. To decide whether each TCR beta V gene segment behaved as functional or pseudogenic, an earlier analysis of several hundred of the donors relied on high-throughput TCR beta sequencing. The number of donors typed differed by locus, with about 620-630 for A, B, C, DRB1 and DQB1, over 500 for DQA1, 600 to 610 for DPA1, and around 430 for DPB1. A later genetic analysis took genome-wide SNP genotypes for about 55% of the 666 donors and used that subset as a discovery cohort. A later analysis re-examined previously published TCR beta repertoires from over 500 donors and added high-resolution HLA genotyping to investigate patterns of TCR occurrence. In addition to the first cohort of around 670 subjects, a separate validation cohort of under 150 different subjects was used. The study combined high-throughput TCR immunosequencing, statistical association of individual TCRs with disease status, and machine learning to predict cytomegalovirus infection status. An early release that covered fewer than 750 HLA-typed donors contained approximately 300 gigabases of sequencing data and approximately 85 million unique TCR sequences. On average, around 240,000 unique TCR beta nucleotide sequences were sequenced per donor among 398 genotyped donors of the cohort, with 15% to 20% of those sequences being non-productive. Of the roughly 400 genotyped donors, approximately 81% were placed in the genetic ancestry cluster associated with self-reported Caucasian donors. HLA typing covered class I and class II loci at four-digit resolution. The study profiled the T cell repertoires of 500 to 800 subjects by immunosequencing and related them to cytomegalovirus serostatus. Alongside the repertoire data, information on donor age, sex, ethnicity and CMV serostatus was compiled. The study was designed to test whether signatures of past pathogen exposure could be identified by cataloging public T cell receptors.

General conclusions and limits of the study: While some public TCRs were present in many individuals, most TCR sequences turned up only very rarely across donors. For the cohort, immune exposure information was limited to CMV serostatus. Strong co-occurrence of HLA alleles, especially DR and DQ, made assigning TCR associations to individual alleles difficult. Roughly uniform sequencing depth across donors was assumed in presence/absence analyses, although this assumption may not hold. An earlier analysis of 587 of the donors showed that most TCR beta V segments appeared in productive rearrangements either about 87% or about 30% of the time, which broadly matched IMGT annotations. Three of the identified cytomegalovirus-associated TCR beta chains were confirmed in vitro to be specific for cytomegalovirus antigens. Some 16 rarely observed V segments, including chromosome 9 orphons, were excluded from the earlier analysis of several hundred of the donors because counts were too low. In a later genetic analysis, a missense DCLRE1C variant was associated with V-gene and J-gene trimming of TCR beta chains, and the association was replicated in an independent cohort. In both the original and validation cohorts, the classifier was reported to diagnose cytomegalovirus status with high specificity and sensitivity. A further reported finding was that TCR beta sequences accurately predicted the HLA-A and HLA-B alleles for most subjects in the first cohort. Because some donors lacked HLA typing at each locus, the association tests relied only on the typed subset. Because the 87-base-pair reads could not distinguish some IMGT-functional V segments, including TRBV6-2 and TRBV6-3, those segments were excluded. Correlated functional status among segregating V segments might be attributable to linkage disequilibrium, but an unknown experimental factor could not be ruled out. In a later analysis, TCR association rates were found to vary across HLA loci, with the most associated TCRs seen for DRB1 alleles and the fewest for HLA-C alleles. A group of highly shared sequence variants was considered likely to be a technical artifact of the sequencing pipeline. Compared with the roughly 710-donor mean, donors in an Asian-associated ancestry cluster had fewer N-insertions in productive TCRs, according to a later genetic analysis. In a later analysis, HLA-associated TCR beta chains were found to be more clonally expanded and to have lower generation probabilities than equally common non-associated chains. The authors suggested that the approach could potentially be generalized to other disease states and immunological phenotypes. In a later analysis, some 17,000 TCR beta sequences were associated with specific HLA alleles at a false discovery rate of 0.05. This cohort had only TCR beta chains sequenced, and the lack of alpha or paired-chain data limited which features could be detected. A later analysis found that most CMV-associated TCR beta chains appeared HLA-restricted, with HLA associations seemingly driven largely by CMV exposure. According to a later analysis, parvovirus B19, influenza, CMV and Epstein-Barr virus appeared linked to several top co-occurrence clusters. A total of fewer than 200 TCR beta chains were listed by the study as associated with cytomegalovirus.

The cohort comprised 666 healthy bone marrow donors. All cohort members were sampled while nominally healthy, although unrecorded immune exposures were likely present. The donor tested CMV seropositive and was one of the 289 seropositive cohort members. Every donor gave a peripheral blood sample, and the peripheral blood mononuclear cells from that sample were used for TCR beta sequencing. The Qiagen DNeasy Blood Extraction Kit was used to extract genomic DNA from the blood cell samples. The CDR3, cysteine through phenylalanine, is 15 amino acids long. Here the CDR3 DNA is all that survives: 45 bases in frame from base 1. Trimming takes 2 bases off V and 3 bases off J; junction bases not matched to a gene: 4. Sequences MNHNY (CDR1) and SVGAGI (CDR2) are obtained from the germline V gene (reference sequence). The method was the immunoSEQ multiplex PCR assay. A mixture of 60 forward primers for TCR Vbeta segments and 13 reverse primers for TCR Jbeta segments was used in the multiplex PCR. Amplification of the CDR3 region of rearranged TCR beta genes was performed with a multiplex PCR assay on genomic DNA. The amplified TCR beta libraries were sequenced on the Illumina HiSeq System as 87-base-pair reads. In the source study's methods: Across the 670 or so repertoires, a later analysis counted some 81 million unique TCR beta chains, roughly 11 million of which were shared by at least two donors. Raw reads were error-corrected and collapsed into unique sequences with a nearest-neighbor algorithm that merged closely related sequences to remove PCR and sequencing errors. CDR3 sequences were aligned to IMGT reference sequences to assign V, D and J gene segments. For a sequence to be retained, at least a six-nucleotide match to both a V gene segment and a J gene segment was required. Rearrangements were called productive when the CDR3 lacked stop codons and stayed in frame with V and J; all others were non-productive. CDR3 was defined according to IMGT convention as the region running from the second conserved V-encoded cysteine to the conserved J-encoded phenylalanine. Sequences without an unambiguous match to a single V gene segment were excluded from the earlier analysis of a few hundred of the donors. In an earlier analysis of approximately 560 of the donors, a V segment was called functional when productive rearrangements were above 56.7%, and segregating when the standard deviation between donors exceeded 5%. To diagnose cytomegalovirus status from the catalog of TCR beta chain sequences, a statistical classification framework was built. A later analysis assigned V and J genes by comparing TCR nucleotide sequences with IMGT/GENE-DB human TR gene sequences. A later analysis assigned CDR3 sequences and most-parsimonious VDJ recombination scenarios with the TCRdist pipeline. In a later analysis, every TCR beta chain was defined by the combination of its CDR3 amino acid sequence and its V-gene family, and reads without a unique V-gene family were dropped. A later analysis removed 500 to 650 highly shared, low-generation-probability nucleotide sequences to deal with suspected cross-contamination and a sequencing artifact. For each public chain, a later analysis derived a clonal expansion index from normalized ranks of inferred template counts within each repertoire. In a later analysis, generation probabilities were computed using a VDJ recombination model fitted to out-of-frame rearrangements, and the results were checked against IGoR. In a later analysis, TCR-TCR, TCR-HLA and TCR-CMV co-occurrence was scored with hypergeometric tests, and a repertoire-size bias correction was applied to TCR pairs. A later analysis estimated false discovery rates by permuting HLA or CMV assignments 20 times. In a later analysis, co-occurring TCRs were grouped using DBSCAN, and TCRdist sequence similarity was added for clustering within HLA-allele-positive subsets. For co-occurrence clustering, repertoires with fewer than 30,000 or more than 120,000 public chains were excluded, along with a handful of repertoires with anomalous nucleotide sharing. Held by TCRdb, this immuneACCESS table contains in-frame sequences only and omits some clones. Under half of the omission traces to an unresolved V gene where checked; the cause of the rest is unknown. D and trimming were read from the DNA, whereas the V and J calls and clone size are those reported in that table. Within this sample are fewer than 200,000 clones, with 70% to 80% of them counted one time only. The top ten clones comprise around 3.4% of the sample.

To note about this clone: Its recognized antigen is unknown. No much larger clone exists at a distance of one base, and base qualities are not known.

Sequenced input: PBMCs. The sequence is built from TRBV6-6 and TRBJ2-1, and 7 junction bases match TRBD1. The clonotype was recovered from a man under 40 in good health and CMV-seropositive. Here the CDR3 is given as CASSYLGQDYNEQFF. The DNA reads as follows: TGTGCCAGCAGTTACCTAGGACAGGACTACAATGAGCAGTTCTTC.